This record looks at one T cell receptor beta chain sequence and its context. Germline CDR1 is SGHRS and CDR2 is YFSETQ. Trimming cost V 0 bases and J 4 bases, with 10 bases left between them. This CDR3 spans 14 amino acids. This sample was included in a study of blood T cell repertoires in COVID-19. Study details: The United States, Italy and Spain were the sources of the acute and convalescent COVID-19 samples. In each case, the material was cDNA or gDNA derived from T cells, B-cell-depleted T cells, or PBMCs.

Methods used by the authors: Estimates of nucleated cell counts were drawn from the amplification of reference gene primers. Generated by immunoSEQ multiplex PCR, the TCRdb table keeps only in-frame clones and is missing some. V, J and clone size derive from that table, while D and trimming were established from the DNA sequence. The table has about 260,000 clones, 65% to 90% seen once. The TCR was taken from a young man with active or convalescent COVID-19. The sequencing input was peripheral blood. V and J are TRBV5-1 and TRBJ2-5, with D unresolved. The CDR3 region has the DNA TGCGCCAGCAGCTTGGGTACAGTGGCAGAGACCCAGTACTTC. Its protein is CASSLGTVAETQYF.